This TCR beta chain was sequenced in a study of early T cells in non-severe SARS-CoV-2 infection. About the research overall: From unsorted whole blood, bulk RNA was sequenced, and the chains remained unpaired.

Unique molecular identifiers were affixed to single, distinct cDNA molecules. TCRdb reprocessed the 5' RACE reads via MiXCR and lists one record per CDR3 protein. The data contain 100,000 to 140,000 distinct CDR3 sequences, 11% of them singletons. Germline assignment: CDR1 LGHDT and CDR2 YNNKEL (reference sequence). The CDR3 covers 14 residues. V dropped 1 base and J dropped 1 base, with 8 bases sitting between them. On this clonotype: What it binds is unknown.

Points from the study as a whole: The study's VDJdb matching favored anti-spike CD8 responses and missed private and CD4 specificities.

The specimen was whole blood. This receptor was obtained from an adult who was a healthcare worker with PCR-confirmed SARS-CoV-2 infection or an uninfected control (not recorded which). The chain employs TRBV3-1 and TRBJ2-7; D ambiguous. In DNA, the CDR3 is TGTGCCAGCAGCCAAGCTCTACCTTCCTACGAGCAGTACTTC. It encodes CASSQALPSYEQYF.